These 15 T cell receptor beta chains were sequenced from one sample in a study of CD8+CD57+ T cells in acquired aplastic anemia. Profiling that covered TCR beta VDJ and CDR3 relied on genomic DNA as its template. Each CDR3 protein gets one entry after TCRdb re-called the reads with MiXCR. The sample yields 100,000 to 150,000 distinct CDR3 sequences, 50% to 60% seen once. Patients sequenced had flow cytometry evidence of CD8+CD57+ cell expansion. Sequenced material: sorted CD4+, CD8+, or CD8+CD57+ T cells (not recorded which) from PBMCs. The receptors shown here come from a human donor with aplastic anemia.

V gene TRBV12-3 or TRBV12-4 combines with J gene TRBJ2-5; 7 bases map to TRBD2. The CDR3 contains 15 residues. V lost 7 bases to trimming and J lost 5 bases; unmatched junction nucleotides: 13. As DNA, the CDR3 is TGTGCCAGCACTGAGGAGGGAGGGGAGGGGGAGACCCAGTACTTC. Translated: CASTEEGGEGETQYF.

In its sample, this clonotype was seen once. It may be a read error: a sequence one base away is much more abundant. The gene calls are TRBV9 and TRBJ2-3; 10 bases map to TRBD2. V was clipped by 4 bases and J by 4 bases; unmatched bases: 9. The CDR3 runs 16 residues. Germline V gene data show CDR1 as SGDLS and CDR2 as YYNGEE. The CDR3 coding sequence is TGTGCCAGCAGCTCCCGAGCGGGAGGGCCGGCAGATACGCAGTATTTT. This codes for CASSSRAGGPADTQYF.

V gene TRBV10-3 combines with J gene TRBJ2-3; 15 bases are shared with TRBD2. V dropped 7 bases and J dropped 2; count of bases not matched to a gene: 4. Germline CDR1 and CDR2: ENHRY and SYGVKD. The CDR3 has 16 amino acids. The CDR3 coding sequence is TGTGCCATCACCGGACTAGCGGGGGGGGCCACAGATACGCAGTATTTT. It encodes CAITGLAGGATDTQYF.

The chain is built from TRBV25-1 and TRBJ2-3, with 10 bases that match TRBD2. CDR1 is MGHDK, CDR2 SYGVNS, per germline. Trimming removed 2 bases from V and 7 bases from J; junction bases left unmatched: 3. This CDR3 region has 14 residues. The CDR3 spells CASSELAGANTQYF. CDR3 nucleotide sequence: TGTGCCAGCAGTGAACTAGCGGGGGCAAATACGCAGTATTTT.

This clonotype was counted many times. This sequence joins TRBV20-1 and TRBJ2-2; 7 nucleotides match TRBD1. The V gene's germline CDR1 is DFQATT and CDR2 SNEGSKA (reference sequence). The CDR3 is 16 residues long. V dropped 5 bases and J dropped 9; count of bases not matched to a gene: 18. The CDR3 DNA reads as TGCAGTGCTTCCCCAAGGGGCCAGGGGGTTCACCGGGAGCTGTTTTTT. Protein product: CSASPRGQGVHRELFF.

V and J are TRBV2 and TRBJ1-1, with 8 positions matching TRBD1. This CDR3 region has 14 residues. Trimming cost V 6 bases and J 4 bases; bases outside gene matches: 7. The germline V gene has CDR1 SNHLY and CDR2 FYNNEI. This CDR3 is CASRRGQGATEAFF. CDR3 bases: TGTGCCAGCAGGCGGGGGCAGGGGGCCACTGAAGCTTTCTTT.

Many counts were recorded for this clonotype. The gene calls are TRBV6-5 and TRBJ1-1, with D perhaps matching TRBD1 (6 bases). Trimming left V 4 bases short and J 3 bases short, with 18 bases between. Germline CDR1 MNHEY, CDR2 SVGAGI. The CDR3 sequence is 16 residues long. Written as DNA, the CDR3 is TGTGCCAGCAGTTTCACTGTGACAGGTTCGTACACTGAAGCTTTCTTT. Translated: CASSFTVTGSYTEAFF.

The chain uses TRBV9 and TRBJ2-7; 7 nucleotides align to TRBD2. V trimming: 4 bases; J trimming: 9 bases; junction bases outside the gene matches: 10. CDR1 is SGDLS, CDR2 YYNGEE, per germline. The CDR3 extends over 13 amino acids. Written as DNA, the CDR3 is TGTGCCAGCAGCACCCACGGACTAGTAGGGCAGTACTTC. As protein: CASSTHGLVGQYF.

The gene calls are TRBV29-1 and TRBJ2-5; TRBD1 aligns across 8 bases. After removal of 5 bases from V and 5 bases from J, the junction contained 7 bases not matched to a gene. This CDR3 region has 13 residues. CDR1 and CDR2 from the germline V gene are SQVTM and ANQGSEA. The chain's CDR3 is CSVRQGKGETQYF. The DNA of the CDR3 is TGCAGCGTTAGACAGGGGAAGGGGGAGACCCAGTACTTC. Based on the CDR3 plus reference TRBV29-1 and TRBJ2-5, the full variable domain is SAVISQKPSRDICQRGTSLTIQCQVDSQVTMMFWYRQQPGQSLTLIATANQGSEATYESGFVIDKFPISRPNLTFSTLTVSNMSPEDSSIYLCSVRQGKGETQYFGPGTRLLVL.

The gene calls are TRBV4-2 and TRBJ2-1; D not resolved. This CDR3 comprises 13 residues. Between the trimmed V and J ends, which lost 6 bases and 5 bases, there was a span of 11 bases. Germline values: CDR1 LGHNA, CDR2 YNFKEQ. The CDR3 protein is CASSHASDNEQFF. DNA for the CDR3: TGTGCCAGCAGTCACGCCAGCGACAATGAGCAGTTCTTC.

The chain carries TRBV20-1 and TRBJ2-3, with TRBD1 as a possible D gene (7 bases). Germline V gene sequence: CDR1 DFQATT, CDR2 SNEGSKA (reference sequence). The CDR3 contains 16 residues. The V gene lost 5 bases and the J gene lost 1 base, with 19 bases spanning the gap. CDR3 residues: CSAPRASRGGTDTQYF. CDR3 coding DNA: TGCAGTGCTCCCCGCGCGAGCAGGGGGGGCACAGATACGCAGTATTTT.

The V and J genes are TRBV10-3 and TRBJ2-7; 7 nucleotides align to TRBD1. CDR1 ENHRY and CDR2 SYGVKD come from the germline V gene. CDR3 length: 15 amino acids. J gave up 3 bases and V 5 bases, and 10 bases lay outside the gene matches. CDR3 sequence (DNA): TGTGCCATCAGTCAATACGGACAGGCCGGCTACGAGCAGTACTTC. Its protein product is CAISQYGQAGYEQYF.

The V call is TRBV10-3, the J call TRBJ1-1; no firm D call. V was cut by 8 bases and J by 0 bases, with 10 bases left in between. The CDR3 covers 13 residues. Germline V gene sequence: CDR1 ENHRY, CDR2 SYGVKD. This CDR3 reads CAIAGYLNTEAFF. CDR3 nucleotide sequence: TGTGCCATCGCAGGTTATTTGAACACTGAAGCTTTCTTT.

This chain connects TRBV19 to TRBJ2-2; TRBD2 aligns across 7 bases. With 3 bases clipped from V and 7 bases from J, the junction kept 8 bases outside the gene matches. Germline V CDR1 and CDR2: LNHDA, SQIVND (reference sequence). CDR3 length equals 15 residues. CDR3 protein: CASSIGGRRIGELFF. CDR3 nucleotide sequence: TGTGCCAGTAGTATCGGCGGGAGAAGGATCGGGGAGCTGTTTTTT.

The chain links TRBV10-3 to TRBJ2-7, with a possible D match to TRBD1 (5 bases). This CDR3 is built from 15 residues. Trimming removed 0 bases at V and 1 base at J, with 10 bases between. Germline lookup yields CDR1 ENHRY and CDR2 SYGVKD. CDR3: CAISESGARSYEQYF. Written as DNA, the CDR3 is TGTGCCATCAGTGAGTCTGGGGCGAGATCCTACGAGCAGTACTTC.